The T cell receptor (beta chain) under discussion was sequenced for a study of T cell responses to AZD1222 COVID-19 vaccine. Study-level results: Spike-specific TCRs gained breadth and depth after people received two AZD1222 doses. Females made up more of the donors, who were largely white British, and clonal diversity may have come out too low.

Produced via immunoSEQ multiplex PCR; TCRdb's table is partial and in-frame only. The table shows 150,000 to 200,000 clones, with around 92% occurring only once. Regarding this clone: Its target is not known.

Germline-derived CDR1 and CDR2 are SGHAT and FQNNGV. The CDR3 spans 16 residues. V lost 5 bases to trimming and J lost 0 bases, with 14 bases between them. Sequenced here: peripheral blood, sampled 28 days after the second AZD1222 dose. This chain uses TRBV11-2 with TRBJ1-3; D is perhaps TRBD1 (6 bases). This receptor was obtained from an adult who received the AZD1222 COVID-19 vaccine. The CDR3 region has the DNA TGTGCCAGCAGCCAGAGGGGGGGGGACTCTGGAAACACCATATATTTT. It encodes CASSQRGGDSGNTIYF.